This T cell receptor beta chain was profiled in a study of shared clonotypes between healthy human individuals (dated by TCRdb to the early 2020s). Regarding the study in general: A couple of women and three men aged 18 to 49 years were included in the cohort. For each donor, CD4 naive and CD4 memory were each given three plates, CD8 naive was given two plates, and CD8 memory was given one plate. The study deeply sequenced blood TCR repertoires of several healthy adults to estimate repertoire size and the extent of clonotype sharing between individuals. Different laboratories and diverse techniques were used to prepare libraries and sequence TCR repertoires, to increase sequencing depth and limit assay-specific biases. Each donor's leukapheresis produced roughly between roughly 0.94 and 9.5 billion PBMCs.

Summary of the overall study and its limitations: Approximately 5% of naive CD4, 3.5% of naive CD8, roughly 2.4% of memory CD4, and over 0.35% of memory CD8 clonotypes were shared across a few donors. Rarefaction of sorted-subset datasets indicated incomplete sequencing despite the large sequencing depth. Only blood was sampled, and tissue TCR repertoires likely differ from those in blood. Compared with non-shared clonotypes, the clonotypes found in all four sorted-subset donors had higher generation probabilities. Pairwise subsampling indicated that sequencing depth was expected to affect the degree of clonotype sharing among donors. Because the study included a small number of donors, the genetic and exposure-history diversity represented was limited. Estimated clonotype richness was generally larger for naive than for memory subsets.

Using the deep immunoSEQ assay, multiplex PCR amplified TCR CDR3 regions from genomic DNA. For each cell subset, the extracted genomic DNA was distributed evenly across all wells of several immunoSEQ 96-well plates, and each plate served as one replicate. For sorted subsets, each replicate PCR was loaded with approximately 0.2 ug genomic DNA, equivalent to about 30,000 T cell genomes. Purified libraries were measured with a Qubit 3.0 fluorometer, size-checked on a Bioanalyzer 2100, and measured again with the KAPA Library Quantification kit. Each immunoSEQ 96-well plate was sequenced on its own single-read 150-cycle Illumina NextSeq 550 flow cell. In the source study's methods: The immunoSEQ output contained only junctional sequences without quality scores, so filtering could not match that applied to full-length reads. To assign V/J genes and CDR3, sequences were annotated against IMGT germline references using PyIR, a Python wrapper for IgBLAST v1.9. Reads were filtered out if the reads had weak V/J assignments (E-value above 1e-6), no CDR3, stop codons, out-of-frame junctions, or ambiguous translated residues. V3J clonotypes were defined by identical inferred V gene, J gene, and CDR3 amino acid sequence. Percentage overlap between repertoires was computed as shared unique clonotypes divided by the size of the smaller repertoire. Richness of each repertoire was evaluated using RTK rarefaction, the Chao1 estimator, and Recon v2.1 estimates of unobserved clonotypes. OLGA was used to compute generation probabilities for all TCRbeta clonotypes that the gDNA method yielded from a handful of donors. In its TCRdb copy, this immuneACCESS table keeps in-frame sequences only and misses some clones. Where compared with another copy, unresolved V genes explain less than half of these, and the others have no known cause. The DNA was the basis for D and trimming; V, J and clone size are from that table. The sample profile shows about 2.1 million clones; 90% to 95% of them were found once. The top ten constitute under 2% of the sample.

For this clone: Its target antigen remains unknown. Base qualities are not recorded, but no much larger clone differs from it by a single base. This specimen includes other DNA sequences encoding the same CDR3.

CD8 naive samples consisted of CD45RO-negative cells that were positively selected for CCR7, yielding a CD45RA+CCR7+ population without TemRA cells. The donors were healthy, HIV-negative adults with no recently reported acute infections or vaccinations. Only Caucasian adults living in Nashville, Tennessee, USA were represented among the donors. Blood was collected by leukapheresis, and PBMCs were isolated by Ficoll-Histopaque density gradient centrifugation and then cryopreserved in liquid nitrogen vapor phase. Purity and quantity of every magnetically sorted T cell population were checked by analytical flow cytometry. From each sorted fraction, genomic DNA was isolated and quantified by UV absorbance on a Nanodrop 2000c. CDR1 and CDR2, looked up from the germline V gene (reference sequence), are SEHNR and FQNEAQ. Trimming takes 8 bases from V and 0 bases from J, and the germline ends sit 7 bases apart. From the cysteine through the phenylalanine, the CDR3 covers 13 amino acids. Only the CDR3 DNA stays, 39 bases, in frame from base 1.

The receptor's source is a young man in good health. Some clones in this sample may be carry-over from other donors' samples. Recombination joined TRBV7-9 with TRBJ1-4, with the D segment identity uncertain. Sequenced sample: naive CD8+ T cells from PBMCs. The sample's cell subset or site label is to be understood as: CD45RA+CCR7+. This receptor has the CDR3 CASRAATNEKLFF. The DNA sequence is as follows: TGTGCCAGCCGGGCTGCAACTAATGAAAAACTGTTTTTT. With the rest looked up from the reference TRBV7-9 and TRBJ1-4 genes rather than sequenced, the full variable domain is DTGVSQNPRHKITKRGQNVTFRCDPISEHNRLYWYRQTLGQGPEFLTYFQNEAQLEKSRLLSDRFSAERPKGSFSTLEIQRTEQGDSAMYLCASRAATNEKLFFGSGTQLSVL.